The 22 T cell receptor beta chains given below trace back to one sample, sequenced in a study of cytomegalovirus exposure and HLA in healthy donors. It was with 60 Vbeta and 13 Jbeta primers that the PCR ran. Assay used: immunoSEQ multiplex PCR; TCRdb lists only in-frame clones, some missing. The sample has a few hundred thousand clones, roughly four fifths seen once. Material for sequencing was PBMCs. These receptors originate from a girl aged 5 to 17 in good health and CMV-seronegative.

The chain couples TRBV28 to TRBJ2-3; D is perhaps TRBD2 (7 bases). The CDR3 spans 17 residues. Deletions cut 5 bases from V and 3 bases from J, with 21 bases between. From germline, CDR1 is MDHEN and CDR2 SYDVKM. CDR3 residues: CASSVGIGGGFTDTQYF. CDR3 coding DNA: TGTGCCAGCAGTGTAGGGATTGGCGGGGGCTTTACAGATACGCAGTATTTT.

The CDR3 DNA sequence: TGTGCCAGCTCAGTCGGACTAGCGGCTTTAGGGGCCAACGTCCTGACTTTC. Protein product: CASSVGLAALGANVLTF. This chain uses TRBV18 with TRBJ2-6, with 10 bases identical to TRBD2. The CDR3 is made up of 17 amino acids. The V segment lost 5 bases and the J segment 4 bases; nucleotides outside the gene matches: 8. Germline CDR1 is KGHSH and CDR2 is LQKENI.

CDR3 residues: CASSGTVTTNEKLFF. As DNA, the CDR3 is TGCGCCAGCAGTGGGACAGTCACAACTAATGAAAAACTGTTTTTT. The chain has TRBV10-1 and TRBJ1-4, with D maybe TRBD1 (6 bases). This CDR3 region has 15 residues. Germline V gene lookup returns CDR1 WNHNN and CDR2 SYGVQD (reference sequence). Trimming left V 4 bases short and J 0 bases short, with 9 bases between.

CDR3 coding DNA: TGTGCCAGCAGCCCTGAGGGACAGCCCGACAATGAGCAGTTCTTC. Translating gives CASSPEGQPDNEQFF. The rearrangement uses TRBV5-4 and TRBJ2-1, with TRBD1 matching over 7 bases. The J segment lost 5 bases and the V segment lost 4 bases, leaving 9 bases of the junction unmatched. CDR1 and CDR2 (germline): SGHNT, YYREEE (reference sequence). This CDR3 is 15 amino acids long.

This clone was seen a single time. This sequence joins TRBV7-2 and TRBJ2-7, with 7 nucleotides matching TRBD1. The germline V gene encodes CDR1 SGHTA and CDR2 FQGNSA. CDR3 size: 16 residues. The trim removed 1 base at V and 2 bases at J, leaving 8 bases unmatched. The CDR3 reads CASSLGVRDSTYEQYF. In DNA, the CDR3 is TGTGCCAGCAGCTTAGGAGTCCGGGACAGTACCTACGAGCAGTACTTC. The full variable domain, with the rest looked up from reference TRBV7-2 and TRBJ2-7, is GAGVSQSPSNKVTEKGKDVELRCDPISGHTALYWYRQSLGQGLEFLIYFQGNSAPDKSGLPSDRFSAERTGGSVSTLTIQRTQQEDSAVYLCASSLGVRDSTYEQYFGPGTRLTVT.

The rearrangement uses TRBV28 and TRBJ1-2, with D tentatively TRBD1 (5 bases). Germline loops: CDR1 MDHEN, CDR2 SYDVKM. CDR3 size: 13 residues. Trimming removed 7 bases from V and 8 bases from J, with 17 bases in between. The CDR3 nucleotides are TGTGCCAGCACCCGGGGGGGGGTGGAGGGCTACACCTTC. Translation: CASTRGGVEGYTF.

The rearrangement uses TRBV6-1 and TRBJ2-5, with TRBD2 identical over 14 bases. CDR1 MNHNS and CDR2 SASEGT come from the germline V gene. Trimming at V came to 4 bases and at J to 5 bases, leaving 6 bases not matched to a gene. The CDR3 spans 16 residues. The CDR3 nucleotides are TGTGCCAGCAGTGCAAGACTAGCGGGGGGGCCGGAGACCCAGTACTTC. Protein product: CASSARLAGGPETQYF.

The chain links TRBV10-3 to TRBJ1-1; TRBD1 matches 8 bases. V shed 4 bases, J shed 5 bases, and the junction held 9 bases outside the gene matches. The CDR3 runs 15 residues. The germline gives CDR1 ENHRY, CDR2 SYGVKD. The CDR3 region has the DNA TGTGCCATCAGTGGAACCCAGGGGGCGCGGACTGAAGCTTTCTTT. Translated, it gives CAISGTQGARTEAFF.

Regarding this clone: The same CDR3 also results from other DNA sequences found in this sample. Here the CDR3 reads CASSSGLAVSYEQYF. DNA for the CDR3: TGTGCCAGCAGCTCCGGACTAGCGGTCTCCTACGAGCAGTACTTC. V gene TRBV7-9 combines with J gene TRBJ2-7; 10 bases are a match to TRBD2. The CDR3 has 15 residues. With V trimmed by 4 bases and J by 0 bases, 3 bases remained unmatched. Germline V gene data show CDR1 as SEHNR and CDR2 as FQNEAQ (reference sequence). Using reference TRBV7-9 and TRBJ2-7 for the parts outside the CDR3, the full variable domain is DTGVSQNPRHKITKRGQNVTFRCDPISEHNRLYWYRQTLGQGPEFLTYFQNEAQLEKSRLLSDRFSAERPKGSFSTLEIQRTEQGDSAMYLCASSSGLAVSYEQYFGPGTRLTVT.

This clone has a handful of counts. The V call is TRBV5-1, the J call TRBJ1-4; D call uncertain. The CDR3 sequence is 15 residues long. The ends were cut back, 3 bases at V and 3 bases at J, with 12 bases in the middle. CDR1 SGHRS and CDR2 YFSETQ come from the germline V gene. The chain's CDR3 is CASSSQPGANEKLFF. CDR3 nucleotides: TGCGCCAGCAGCTCGCAACCCGGGGCTAATGAAAAACTGTTTTTT.

This chain joins TRBV19 and TRBJ1-2; D is undetermined. Trimming stripped 3 bases from V and 0 bases from J, with 11 bases between. Germline CDR1 is LNHDA and CDR2 is SQIVND (reference sequence). The CDR3 runs to 15 residues. The CDR3 DNA reads TGTGCCAGTAGTATGGCTGGCAGTACTAACTATGGCTACACCTTC. Translation: CASSMAGSTNYGYTF.

CDR3 residues: CASSYGQGVVGGYTF. The CDR3 DNA follows: TGTGCCAGCAGTTACGGTCAGGGGGTGGTCGGTGGCTACACCTTC. This rearrangement joins TRBV6-5 to TRBJ1-2; TRBD1 matches 7 bases. The CDR3 runs to 15 residues. Per germline, CDR1 MNHEY and CDR2 SVGAGI. J gave up 7 bases and V 2 bases, and 10 bases lay outside the gene matches.

This sequence joins TRBV5-1 and TRBJ1-4; D is perhaps TRBD1 (6 bases). V was cut by 5 bases and J by 4 bases, with 12 bases left in between. Germline assignment: CDR1 SGHRS and CDR2 YFSETQ. There are 14 residues in the CDR3. DNA for the CDR3: TGCGCCAGCAGTCCCGGACAGAGTAATGAAAAACTGTTTTTT. Amino acids: CASSPGQSNEKLFF.

The chain links TRBV30 to TRBJ2-7; D may be TRBD2 (6 bases). The CDR3 consists of 13 residues. Trimming stripped 3 bases from V and 3 bases from J, with 12 bases between. Germline V CDR1 and CDR2: GTSNPN, SVGIG (reference sequence). The CDR3 spells CAWRREVGYEQYF. CDR3 nucleotides: TGTGCCTGGAGGAGGGAGGTGGGCTACGAGCAGTACTTC.

V gene TRBV2 combines with J gene TRBJ2-7; D unresolved. Germline V gives CDR1 SNHLY, CDR2 FYNNEI. Deletions cut 3 bases from V and 4 bases from J, with 10 bases between. CDR3 size: 13 residues. Here the CDR3 DNA reads TGTGCCAGCAGTGATCGGGTCCCATACGAGCAGTACTTC. This translates into CASSDRVPYEQYF.

V gene TRBV2 combines with J gene TRBJ2-1; tentative D call: TRBD2 (5 bases). Between the trimmed V and J ends, which lost 4 bases and 8 bases, there was a span of 15 bases. Germline-derived CDR1 and CDR2 are SNHLY and FYNNEI. CDR3 length equals 14 residues. For the CDR3, the DNA is TGTGCCAGCAGTGTGTTTGGACTTGGCGATGAGCAGTTCTTC. Encoded protein: CASSVFGLGDEQFF.

This clone was observed a single time. The rearrangement uses TRBV27 and TRBJ2-3; D remains unclear. CDR3 size: 16 residues. Trimming took off 2 bases at V and 5 bases at J, with 17 bases between the two ends. The germline V gene has CDR1 MNHEY and CDR2 SMNVEV (reference sequence). Written as DNA, the CDR3 is TGTGCCAGCAGTTTAAGATCGGGTGATAGGTTAGATACGCAGTATTTT. Translating it yields CASSLRSGDRLDTQYF.

The rearrangement joins TRBV9 to TRBJ2-3, with D perhaps TRBD1 (6 bases). CDR1 SGDLS and CDR2 YYNGEE come from the germline V gene. The V end was cut by 0 bases, the J end by 3 bases, with 8 bases between. The CDR3 totals 14 residues. CDR3 DNA: TGTGCCAGCAGCGTAGAGGGGGTTACAGATACGCAGTATTTT. It encodes CASSVEGVTDTQYF.

The gene calls are TRBV27 and TRBJ2-5, with TRBD2 as a possible D gene (5 bases). V gave up 6 bases and J gave up 2 bases, with 13 bases separating them. The CDR3 sequence is 14 residues long. CDR1 and CDR2 (germline): MNHEY, SMNVEV (reference sequence). The CDR3 DNA reads TGTGCCAGCAGCCGCTTCGGGGTACAAGAGACCCAGTACTTC. Protein: CASSRFGVQETQYF.

The chain combines TRBV28 with TRBJ2-7; 13 bases are shared with TRBD2. The CDR3 is 16 amino acids. V gave up 5 bases and J gave up 2 bases; unmatched junction bases: 6. Germline values: CDR1 MDHEN, CDR2 SYDVKM. The DNA for the CDR3 is TGTGCCAGCAGTCCTCTAGGACTAGCGGGGGCCTACGAGCAGTACTTC. Protein: CASSPLGLAGAYEQYF.

The chain is built from TRBV5-6 and TRBJ1-2; 10 bases match TRBD1. Germline-derived CDR1 and CDR2 are SGHDT and YYEEEE. With 5 bases clipped from V and 0 bases from J, the junction kept 10 bases outside the gene matches. The CDR3 runs to 17 residues. CDR3 in DNA: TGTGCCAGCAGGGAGACAGGGGGCGAGACTACTAACTATGGCTACACCTTC. Its protein product is CASRETGGETTNYGYTF.

This clone was counted a single time. V and J are TRBV7-8 and TRBJ2-7; TRBD1 aligns across 7 bases. The CDR3 totals 14 residues. The germline CDR1 and CDR2 sequences are SGHVS and FQNEAQ. V lost 3 bases, J lost 1 base, and 3 bases stayed unmatched. In DNA, the CDR3 is TGTGCCAGCAGCTTTAGACAGGGATCCTACGAGCAGTACTTC. Translated, it gives CASSFRQGSYEQYF. The full variable domain, rest sourced from reference TRBV7-8 and TRBJ2-7, is GAGVSQSPRYKVAKRGQDVALRCDPISGHVSLFWYQQALGQGPEFLTYFQNEAQLDKSGLPSDRFFAERPEGSVSTLKIQRTQQEDSAVYLCASSFRQGSYEQYFGPGTRLTVT.